This T cell receptor (beta chain) was retrieved from a study of blood T cells in healthy people across ages. The total RNA that was extracted per sample amounted to at least 5.5 micrograms. CDR1 SGHTA and CDR2 FQGTGA come from the germline V gene. CDR3 length equals 13 residues. For the second PCR, which ran for roughly 7 to 11 cycles, a sample-barcoded 5' primer and a J-beta primer mix were used. TCRdb called the 5' RACE reads again in MiXCR, with one record for every CDR3 protein. In the table there are 700,000 to 900,000 distinct CDR3 sequences, roughly 25% of which are singletons. This clonotype was seen a handful of times. This sample also belongs to another study, concerning T cells of mothers and their children.

The chain employs TRBV7-3 and TRBJ2-5; weak D call: TRBD1 (5 bases). The J call may be in error: the DNA end matches TRBJ2-1 better. The TCR comes from a boy younger than 18 in good health. Sequencing input: blood. The CDR3 nucleotides read TGTGCCAGCAGCTTAATGTGGGGCGATGAGCAGTTCTTC. It translates to CASSLMWGDEQFF.